This section outlines one T cell receptor (beta chain) sequence together with its context. Its antigen is not known. The CDR3 contains 13 residues. Trimming took 4 bases from V and 5 from J; bases not matched to a gene: 4. Germline CDR1 reads SGHRS; CDR2 reads YFSETQ. These data originate in a study of cytomegalovirus exposure and HLA in healthy donors. Study findings and constraints: In vitro testing confirmed a few CMV-associated chains as specific for CMV antigens. Immune exposure information comprised only CMV serostatus. It was reported that TCR beta sequences correctly inferred the HLA-A and HLA-B alleles for most subjects. Using a false discovery rate of 0.05, a later analysis showed that 16,000 or so TCR beta sequences were associated with HLA alleles.

PCR was performed using 60 Vbeta and 13 Jbeta primers. Method: immunoSEQ multiplex PCR; TCRdb's copy keeps in-frame clones and lacks some. This sample yields around 150,000 clones, of which around nine tenths are seen a single time; under 0.95% belongs to the top ten. This chain links TRBV5-1 with TRBJ1-1, with 8 positions matching TRBD1. The source of this sequence is a woman aged 30 to 39 in good health and CMV-seronegative. Sequenced input: PBMCs. DNA for the CDR3: TGCGCCAGCAGCGAGGACAGGGATACTGAAGCTTTCTTT. Encoded protein: CASSEDRDTEAFF.